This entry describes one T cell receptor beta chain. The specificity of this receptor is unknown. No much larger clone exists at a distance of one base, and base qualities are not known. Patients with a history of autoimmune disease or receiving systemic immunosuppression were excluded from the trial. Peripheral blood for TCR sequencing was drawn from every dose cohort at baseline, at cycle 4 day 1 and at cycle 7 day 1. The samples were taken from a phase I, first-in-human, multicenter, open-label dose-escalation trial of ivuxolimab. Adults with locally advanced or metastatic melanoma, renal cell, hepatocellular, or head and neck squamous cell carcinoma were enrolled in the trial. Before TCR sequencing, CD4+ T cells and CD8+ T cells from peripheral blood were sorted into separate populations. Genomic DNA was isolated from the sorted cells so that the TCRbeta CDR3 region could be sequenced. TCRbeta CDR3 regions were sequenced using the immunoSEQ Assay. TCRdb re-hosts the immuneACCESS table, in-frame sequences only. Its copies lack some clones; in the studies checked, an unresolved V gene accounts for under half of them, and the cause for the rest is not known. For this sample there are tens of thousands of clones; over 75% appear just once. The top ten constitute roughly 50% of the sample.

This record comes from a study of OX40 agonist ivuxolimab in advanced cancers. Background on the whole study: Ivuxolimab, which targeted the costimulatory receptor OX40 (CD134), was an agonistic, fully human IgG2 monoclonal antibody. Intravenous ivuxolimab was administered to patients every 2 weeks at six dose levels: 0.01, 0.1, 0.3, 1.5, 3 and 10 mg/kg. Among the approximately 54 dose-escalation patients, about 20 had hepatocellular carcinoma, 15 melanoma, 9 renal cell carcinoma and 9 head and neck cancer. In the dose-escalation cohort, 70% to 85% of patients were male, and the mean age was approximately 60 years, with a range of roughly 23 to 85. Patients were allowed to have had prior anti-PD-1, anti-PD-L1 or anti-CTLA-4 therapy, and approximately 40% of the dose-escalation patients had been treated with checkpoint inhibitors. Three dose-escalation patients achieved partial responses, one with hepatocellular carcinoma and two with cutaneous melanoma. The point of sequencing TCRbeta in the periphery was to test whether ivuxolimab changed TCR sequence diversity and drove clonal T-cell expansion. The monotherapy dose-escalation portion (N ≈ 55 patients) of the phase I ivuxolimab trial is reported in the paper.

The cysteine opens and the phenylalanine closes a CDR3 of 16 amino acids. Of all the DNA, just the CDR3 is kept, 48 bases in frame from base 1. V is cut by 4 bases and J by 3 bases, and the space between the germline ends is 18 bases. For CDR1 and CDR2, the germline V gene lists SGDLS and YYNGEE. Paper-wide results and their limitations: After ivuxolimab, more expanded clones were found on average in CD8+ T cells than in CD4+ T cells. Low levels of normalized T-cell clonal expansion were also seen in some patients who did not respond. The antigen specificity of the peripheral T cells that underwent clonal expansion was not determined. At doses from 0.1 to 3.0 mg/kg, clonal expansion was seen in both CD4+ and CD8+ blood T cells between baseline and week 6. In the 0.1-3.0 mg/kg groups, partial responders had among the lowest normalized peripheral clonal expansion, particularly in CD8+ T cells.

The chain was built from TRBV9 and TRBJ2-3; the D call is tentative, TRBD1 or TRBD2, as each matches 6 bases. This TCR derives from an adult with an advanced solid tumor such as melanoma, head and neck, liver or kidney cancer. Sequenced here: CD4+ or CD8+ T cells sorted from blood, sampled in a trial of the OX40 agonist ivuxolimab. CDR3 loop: CASSPLGGGWTDTQYF. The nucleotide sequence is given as TGTGCCAGCAGCCCTCTCGGAGGGGGGTGGACAGATACGCAGTATTTT. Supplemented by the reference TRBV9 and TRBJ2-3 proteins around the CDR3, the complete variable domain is DSGVTQTPKHLITATGQRVTLRCSPRSGDLSVYWYQQSLDQGLQFLIQYYNGEERAKGNILERFSAQQFPDLHSELNLSSLELGDSALYFCASSPLGGGWTDTQYFGPGTRLTVL.